This T cell receptor (beta chain) was profiled in a study of beta chain features in type 1 diabetes (dated by TCRdb to 2017 to 2018). General notes on the study: Patients and healthy donors did not differ in mean age, gender distribution, total cell number or subset yield. In the study, recently diagnosed type 1 diabetes patients and matched healthy donors were compared on the TCRB repertoires of their sorted circulating CD4+ T cell subsets. Whereas all 30 or so donors provided naive and central memory subsets, regulatory and stem cell-like memory subsets were isolated from just 8 patients and about eight healthy donors. A total of 90 million to 140 million sorted cells were examined across all samples, and RNA yield correlated strongly with the number of cells per subset. Broader findings and caveats from the paper: Naive, central memory and regulatory TCRB repertoires appeared to be more similar among patients than among healthy donors. Patients with type 1 diabetes made fewer insertions and deleted more nucleotides at VDJ recombination sites, implying thymic rearrangement abnormalities. Because cDNA was sequenced instead of genomic DNA, activated cells with high expression could be over-represented, although the groups did not differ in activation or CD3 levels. A moderate but significant shortening of TCRB CDR3 length was observed in type 1 diabetes patients in all four CD4+ subsets. Shorter templates might have been favored by PCR, but patient and control samples were amplified and corrected together, so both groups would have been affected equally by any skew. HLA sub-analyses involved small numbers of individuals, so any influence of HLA type on TCRB rearrangement remained unresolved.

Each donor gave one peripheral blood draw, about 110 mL on average, collected into heparinised tubes. A BD FACSAria II was used to sort naive, central memory, regulatory and stem cell-like memory CD4+ T cells with a panel that included CD45RO, CCR7, CD25, CD127, CD95 and CD27. Every sorted population had a purity above 98%. PBMCs were separated immediately by Lymphoprep density gradient centrifugation and were stained directly, without being cultured. So that batch effects would be minimized, each experiment stained and sorted samples in pairs, pairing one healthy donor with one patient. This clone was observed a handful of times. This receptor's antigen is unknown. Per-base qualities were not stored, and no clone one base away is much larger. The entire amount of isolated RNA was reverse transcribed using the High Capacity cDNA Reverse Transcription Kit, so the sequenced TCRB transcripts were expressed ones. Naive, central memory and regulatory T cell samples underwent deep immunoSEQ sequencing, averaging about 3.57 million total reads per sample. Sorted cells were lysed in RLT buffer, and RNA was extracted using DNase-treated RNeasy Micro or Mini kits according to cell number. To prevent cross-contamination, each cell subset was processed individually, whereas patient and healthy donor samples were processed jointly. The immunoSEQ multiplex PCR was used to amplify TCRB sequences from cDNA, yielding 87-bp fragments that span the CDR3 region. The amplicons were sequenced using the Illumina HiSeq platform. As for the original processing: PCR bias was computationally corrected using synthetic template baselines, reads within Hamming distance 2 were collapsed, and singletons that could not be merged were discarded. Reads were aligned against IMGT to assign V, D and J genes, CDR3 length and insertions or deletions at six rearrangement sites. Within each subset, clonotype counts were normalized to sorted cell number, after which true diversity and Gini coefficients were computed with the tcR R package. The overlap coefficient, calculated on TCRB nucleotide sequences, was used to measure repertoire sharing. The table comes from immuneACCESS by way of TCRdb, which keeps in-frame sequences with V and J called. Part of the clones is missing from these tables; in studies checked, under half for an unresolved V gene and the rest for unknown reasons. The DNA gave D and trimming, while V, J and clone size come from that table. This sample holds approximately 160,000 clones; approximately 9.1% were observed only once. The ten largest account for around 2.5% of the sample.

From V the trimming removes 4 bases and from J it removes 5 bases, while the gene matches leave 3 bases of the junction unaccounted for. Sequences LNHNV (CDR1) and YYDKDF (CDR2) are obtained from the germline V gene (reference sequence). Measured from the cysteine to the phenylalanine, the CDR3 is 13 residues long. Only the CDR3 DNA is retained, 39 bases long and in frame from the first base. The source material was central memory CD4+ T cells from blood. The chain links TRBV15 with TRBJ1-1; 8 middle bases align to TRBD1. The sequence was obtained from a woman between 18 and 29 years old in good health. The sequence in DNA is TGTGCCACCAGCAAACAGGGGGGGACTGAAGCTTTCTTT. Translation gives CATSKQGGTEAFF.